This T cell receptor beta chain was profiled in a study of regulatory T cells in long-lasting Graves disease. Per the germline V gene, CDR1 is SGHTA and CDR2 is FQGNSA. V lost 5 bases and J lost 6; bases outside the gene matches: 4. CDR3 length: 13 amino acids. In building TCR beta libraries, iRepertoire HTBI primers were used together with Arm-PCR of CDR3 regions. TCRdb reprocessed the multiplex PCR reads via MiXCR and lists one record per CDR3 protein. This table has roughly 520,000 distinct CDR3 sequences, approximately 12% appearing once. This clonotype was detected ten times or more. Time point given: newly diagnosed GD, antithyroid drugs for less than 3 months. Generation of the TCR library employed RNA extracted from PBMCs. These data were likewise used in another study, on T cells in Graves' hyperthyroidism and ophthalmopathy.

The TCR originated in a woman between 25 and 40 years old with Graves disease. J is TRBJ1-2 and V is TRBV7-2; TRBD1 aligns across 9 bases. This specimen consisted of peripheral blood mononuclear cells (PBMCs), obtained at new diagnosis, from a patient treated with antithyroid drugs. The CDR3 DNA follows: TGTGCCAGCAGCCTCGGGACAGGGAATGGCTACACCTTC. Its protein is CASSLGTGNGYTF.